This T cell receptor beta chain was observed in a study of blood T cell repertoires in COVID-19. Overall study context: Spain, Italy and the United States supplied samples that represented acute and convalescent COVID-19. Nucleic acid was either cDNA or gDNA, and it came from T cells, B-cell-depleted T cells, or PBMCs.

The authors' processing: Researchers report that nucleated cell counts were estimated from reference gene primer amplification. Assay: immunoSEQ multiplex PCR; the TCRdb copy retains only in-frame clones and omits some. Clone size and the V and J calls come from that table; the DNA yielded D and trimming. Found here are about 100,000 clones, approximately 86% of them singletons; the top ten hold less than 7.5%. Germline V gene lookup returns CDR1 SGHTA and CDR2 FQGNSA. This CDR3 has 14 amino acids. V shed 4 bases and J shed 7 bases, with 14 bases lying between them. The sequencing sample was made of peripheral blood. The chain employs TRBV7-2 and TRBJ2-1; D uncertain. The sequence was obtained from an older woman with acute or convalescent COVID-19. In nucleotides, the CDR3 is TGTGCCAGCAGCTCCTACCTTAATTTGAATGAGCAGTTCTTC. It specifies CASSSYLNLNEQFF.